The next 2 T cell receptor beta chains were all read from a single sample in a study of Ad26.COV2.S vaccination and SARS-CoV-2 variants. Sequencing used immunoSEQ multiplex PCR; TCRdb keeps in-frame clones, though not all of them. The table lists roughly 420,000 clones, roughly 89% of them singletons. Treatment here: roughly 20 received Ad26.COV2.S at low or high dose, single or two shots; about 5 received placebo; per-sample allocation not given. Collection of the samples took place on day 63 after the first injection of vaccine or placebo. The sample in question was peripheral blood, obtained in a trial of Ad26.COV2.S vaccine versus placebo. The receptor source for this set is a person between 18 and 59 years old who received the Ad26.COV2.S COVID-19 vaccine or a placebo.

The J gene is TRBJ1-4, the V gene TRBV4-1; weak D call: TRBD1 (5 bases). The germline V gene encodes CDR1 MGHRA and CDR2 YSYEKL. V gave up 3 bases and J gave up 4 bases, with 9 bases separating them. The CDR3 covers 14 residues. For the CDR3, the DNA is TGCGCCAGCAGCCATATCAGGGTTAATGAAAAACTGTTTTTT. It encodes CASSHIRVNEKLFF.

The chain has TRBV20-1 and TRBJ2-5, with D uncertain. V was clipped by 6 bases and J by 9 bases, with 11 bases between them. This CDR3 comprises 10 residues. The V gene's germline CDR1 is DFQATT and CDR2 SNEGSKA (reference sequence). This chain's CDR3 is CSARIPPQYF. The CDR3 DNA follows: TGCAGTGCCCGAATCCCGCCCCAGTACTTC.